The clone carrying this TCR beta chain was detected many times. Both iRepertoire HTBI primers and Arm-PCR of CDR3 regions were used to build the TCR beta libraries. Original handling: Among the samples, around 61 TRBV and 14 TRBJ segments were identified. TCRdb used MiXCR to reprocess the multiplex PCR reads, holding one entry per CDR3 protein. These V and J calls rely on TCRdb rather than the paper's analysis. The top ten hold approximately 19% of the sample, which has approximately 350,000 distinct CDR3 sequences, approximately 12% seen once. Time point here: newly diagnosed GD, antithyroid drugs for less than 3 months. RNA isolated from PBMCs was used to make the TCR library. The entry originates in a study of regulatory T cells in long-lasting Graves disease. Germline V gene lookup returns CDR1 SGHTA and CDR2 FQGTGA. V lost 3 bases, J lost 3 bases, and 8 bases lay in between. The CDR3 contains 13 residues.

In addition, the sample was reused for a study of T cells in Graves' hyperthyroidism and ophthalmopathy. That report adds: TCR CDR3 regions were first amplified by RT-PCR with HTBI primers. In simple terms, a model built on 13 V-J features told ophthalmopathy apart from stable hyperthyroidism. A median around six months before onset, the model predicted ophthalmopathy.

Sequencing was performed on peripheral blood mononuclear cells (PBMCs), taken at new diagnosis, from a patient treated with antithyroid drugs. This chain uses TRBV7-3 with TRBJ1-1; no clear D gene. This sequence was found in a woman under 30 with Graves disease. The DNA for the CDR3 is TGTGCCAGCAGCTTTGGCAGCCACACTGAAGCTTTCTTT. Translating it yields CASSFGSHTEAFF.